This T cell receptor (beta chain) is drawn from a study of blood T cell repertoires in COVID-19. Study as a whole: Material from acute and convalescent COVID-19 was sourced from the United States, Italy and Spain. In each case, the material was cDNA or gDNA derived from T cells, B-cell-depleted T cells, or PBMCs.

Per the authors' pipeline: Estimated nucleated cell counts came from reference gene primer amplification. Clones were sequenced by immunoSEQ multiplex PCR, and TCRdb holds only the in-frame ones, with some missing. The DNA gave D and trimming, while V, J and clone size come from that table. This sample has tens of thousands of clones, with approximately 87% found just once. The specimen was peripheral blood. This sequence originates from a human donor in a cohort sampled during active COVID-19.

The CDR3 protein is CASREPGGPYEQYF. The DNA of the CDR3 is TGTGCCAGCAGGGAGCCGGGGGGACCCTACGAGCAGTACTTC. V and J are TRBV28 and TRBJ2-7; 7 bases line up with TRBD2. Germline CDR1 reads MDHEN; CDR2 reads SYDVKM. V shed 6 bases and J 2 bases; nucleotides not matched to a gene: 7. The CDR3 loop spans 14 amino acids.